This T cell receptor (beta chain) was sequenced for a study of cytomegalovirus exposure and HLA in healthy donors (dated by TCRdb to about 2017). A note on the overall study: In an earlier analysis of fewer than 750 of the donors, 250 to 350 Gb of sequence data and 117 million unique TCR beta sequences from about 190 million T cells were reported. Approximately 300 gigabases of sequencing data and tens of millions of unique TCR sequences were included in an early release covering roughly 700 HLA-typed donors. Of the 300 to 500 genotyped donors, more than 75% were placed in the genetic ancestry cluster associated with self-reported Caucasian donors. The study aimed to test whether signatures of past pathogen exposure could be identified by cataloging public T cell receptors. Using immunosequencing, the study profiled T cell repertoires from about 610 subjects and related those repertoires to cytomegalovirus serostatus. Along with the approximately 700-subject first cohort, a separate validation cohort of roughly 110 different subjects was used. To predict cytomegalovirus infection status, the study brought together high-throughput TCR immunosequencing, statistical association of individual TCRs with disease status, and machine learning. A later analysis re-examined previously published TCR beta repertoires from just over 650 donors and added high-resolution HLA genotyping to investigate patterns of TCR occurrence. The later analysis used no new phenotypic data to find candidate immune exposures, relying instead on TCR beta sequences and their occurrence across donors. In an earlier analysis of over 550 of the donors, high-throughput TCR beta sequencing was used to judge whether each TCR beta V gene segment behaved as functional or pseudogenic. Donor age, sex, ethnicity and CMV serostatus were collected together with the repertoire data. A later genetic analysis used genome-wide SNP genotypes for about 65% of the roughly 700 donors, treating that subset as a discovery cohort. All discovery cohort repertoires had been generated on a single sequencing platform. HLA typing covered class I and class II loci at four-digit resolution. Typing coverage varied by locus: about 620-640 donors for A, B, C, DRB1 and DQB1; roughly 560 for DQA1; more than 600 for DPA1; approximately 470 for DPB1. Roughly 5 DR-DQ haplotypes were treated as single units for association and clustering because of strong linkage in the cohort. On average, roughly 240,000 unique TCR beta nucleotide sequences were sequenced per donor among 398 genotyped donors of the cohort, with 15% to 20% of those sequences being non-productive.

The library relied on the immunoSEQ multiplex PCR assay. For the multiplex PCR, a mixture combining 60 forward primers for TCR Vbeta segments and 13 reverse primers for TCR Jbeta segments was used. A multiplex PCR assay on genomic DNA amplified the CDR3 region of rearranged TCR beta genes. Amplified TCR beta libraries were sequenced as 87-base-pair reads on the Illumina HiSeq System. The paper's data handling went like this. A later analysis counted approximately 84 million unique TCR beta chains across the 550 to 750 repertoires, and around 9.9 million of these chains were shared by at least two donors. Raw reads were error-corrected and collapsed into unique sequences by a nearest-neighbor algorithm in which closely related sequences were merged to remove PCR and sequencing errors. Alignment of CDR3 sequences to IMGT reference sequences was used to assign V, D and J gene segments. For a sequence to be retained, a match of at least six nucleotides was required to both a V gene segment and a J gene segment. A rearrangement counted as productive if the CDR3 had no stop codons and remained in frame with V and J, and every other rearrangement counted as non-productive. Following IMGT convention, CDR3 was defined as the stretch from the second conserved V-encoded cysteine up to the conserved J-encoded phenylalanine. The earlier analysis of roughly 590 of the donors excluded sequences that lacked an unambiguous match to a single V gene segment. An earlier analysis of several hundred of the donors classified V segments as functional when productive rearrangements were above 56.7% and as segregating when the standard deviation between donors was above 5%. A statistical classification framework was built to diagnose cytomegalovirus status from the catalog of TCR beta chain sequences. In a later analysis, TCR nucleotide sequences were compared against IMGT/GENE-DB human TR gene sequences so that V and J genes could be assigned. In a later analysis, CDR3 sequences and most-parsimonious VDJ recombination scenarios were assigned using the TCRdist pipeline. A later analysis defined each TCR beta chain by its CDR3 amino acid sequence plus V-gene family, and excluded reads lacking a unique V-gene family. In a later analysis, nearly 600 highly shared, low-generation-probability nucleotide sequences were removed to address suspected cross-contamination and a sequencing artifact. For each public chain, a later analysis derived a clonal expansion index from normalized ranks of inferred template counts within each repertoire. A later analysis computed generation probabilities with a VDJ recombination model fitted to out-of-frame rearrangements, and checked the results against IGoR. A later analysis scored TCR-TCR, TCR-HLA and TCR-CMV co-occurrence with hypergeometric tests, applying a repertoire-size bias correction to TCR pairs. In a later analysis, false discovery rates were estimated by permuting HLA or CMV assignments 20 times. In a later analysis, co-occurring TCRs were grouped with DBSCAN, and TCRdist sequence similarity was added when clustering was performed within HLA-allele-positive subsets. For co-occurrence clustering, repertoires with fewer than 30,000 or more than 120,000 public chains were excluded, along with roughly 5 repertoires with anomalous nucleotide sharing. The clones in this table, taken by TCRdb from immuneACCESS, are in-frame only. Not every clone is retained; where verified, under half of the shortfall comes from an unresolved V gene, and the cause of the rest is unknown. V and J calls and clone size are as listed in that table; D and trimming were resolved from the DNA. The sample table contains roughly 100,000 clones; only one count was recorded for 66% of them. The top ten constitute more than 3% of the sample.

The cohort consisted of 650 to 700 healthy bone marrow donors. At the time of sampling, every cohort member was nominally healthy, though immune exposures that went unrecorded were likely present. The donor was CMV seronegative and was included in the group of approximately 350 seronegative cohort members. A peripheral blood sample was collected from each donor, and TCR beta sequencing was performed on peripheral blood mononuclear cells. Genomic DNA was extracted from the blood cell samples with the Qiagen DNeasy Blood Extraction Kit. What the study reported, not specific to this receptor: A later analysis associated roughly 17,000 TCR beta sequences with specific HLA alleles at a false discovery rate of 0.05. The 87-base-pair reads could not distinguish some IMGT-functional V segments, including TRBV6-2 and TRBV6-3, so those segments were excluded. Most CMV-associated TCR beta chains appeared to be HLA-restricted in a later analysis, and the HLA associations seemed to be driven largely by CMV exposure. Broadly in line with IMGT annotations, most TCR beta V segments showed up in productive rearrangements about 87% or about 30% of the time in an earlier analysis of several hundred of the donors. According to a later analysis, parvovirus B19, influenza, CMV and Epstein-Barr virus appeared linked to several top co-occurrence clusters. A later genetic analysis associated a missense DCLRE1C variant with V-gene and J-gene trimming of TCR beta chains, and an independent cohort replicated the association. While some public TCRs were present in many individuals, most TCR sequences turned up only very rarely across donors. The study listed 150 to 200 TCR beta chains as associated with cytomegalovirus. A further reported finding was that TCR beta sequences accurately predicted the HLA-A and HLA-B alleles for most subjects in the first cohort. Presence/absence analyses assumed roughly uniform sequencing depth across donors, an assumption that may not hold. Linkage disequilibrium might explain the correlated functional status among segregating V segments, but an unknown experimental factor could not be ruled out. The classifier was reported to diagnose cytomegalovirus status with high specificity and sensitivity in both the original and validation cohorts. In this cohort, only TCR beta chains were sequenced, and detectable features were limited by the absence of alpha or paired-chain data. When HLA alleles, especially DR and DQ, strongly co-occurred, TCR associations were difficult to assign to individual alleles. According to a later analysis, TCR association rates differed among HLA loci, with DRB1 alleles showing the most associated TCRs and HLA-C alleles showing the fewest. A few of the identified cytomegalovirus-associated TCR beta chains were confirmed in vitro to be specific for cytomegalovirus antigens. It was suggested by the authors that the approach could potentially be generalized to other disease states and immunological phenotypes. The sequencing pipeline was judged likely to have produced a cluster of highly shared sequence variants as a technical artifact. Because some donors lacked HLA typing at each locus, the association tests relied only on the typed subset. In a later analysis, HLA-associated TCR beta chains showed more clonal expansion and lower generation probabilities than non-associated chains that were equally common. CMV serostatus was the only immune exposure information available for the cohort. In a later genetic analysis, fewer N-insertions in productive TCRs were reported among donors in an Asian-associated ancestry cluster than the 666-donor mean. Because counts were too low, around 17 rarely observed V segments, including chromosome 9 orphons, were left out of the earlier analysis of roughly 600 of the donors.

Remarks on this clone: This receptor's antigen is unknown. Base qualities are missing; no much larger clone stands one base away.

CDR1 and CDR2, per the germline V gene, are SNHLY and FYNNEI. Compared with germline, V lacks 5 bases and J lacks 3 bases; bases without a gene match: 4. From cysteine to phenylalanine, the CDR3 is 15 amino acids long. The entry retains the CDR3 DNA only, 45 bases that are in frame from base 1. The TCR was taken from a woman between 50 and 59 years old in good health and CMV-seronegative. The material sequenced was PBMCs. The rearranged chain carries TRBV2 and TRBJ2-2; 9 central nucleotides agree with TRBD2. The base sequence is TGTGCCAGCAGTTGGGGACTAGCTGACACCGGGGAGCTGTTTTTT. Its protein product is CASSWGLADTGELFF.